The next 17 T cell receptor beta chains were all read from a single sample in a study of T cell repertoires in cytomegalovirus infection. Each CDR3 protein gets one entry after TCRdb re-called the reads with MiXCR. Of approximately 150,000 distinct CDR3 sequences in the sample, roughly 6% were seen once. The source material was PBMCs. These receptors were collected from a human donor in good health (CMV status not recorded). Some clones in this sample may be carry-over from other donors' samples.

This clonotype was detected many times. The rearrangement joins TRBV4-2 to TRBJ2-2; maybe TRBD2 (6 bases). Germline assignment: CDR1 LGHNA and CDR2 YNFKEQ. The CDR3 has 16 residues. The germline V and J ends were trimmed by 1 base and 3 bases, with 12 bases remaining between them. CDR3 in amino acids: CASSQGLASDTGELFF. In DNA, the CDR3 is TGTGCCAGCAGCCAAGGGCTAGCGTCGGACACCGGGGAGCTGTTTTTT.

This clonotype occurred many times. This chain links TRBV7-9 with TRBJ2-3; D perhaps matches TRBD2 (6 bases). This CDR3 spans 15 amino acids. Germline V CDR1 and CDR2: SEHNR, FQNEAQ (reference sequence). Trimming removed 8 bases at V and 2 bases at J, with 17 bases between. The CDR3 sequence is CASGRGSPVTDTQYF. The CDR3 bases are TGTGCCAGCGGCCGGGGGTCACCAGTCACAGATACGCAGTATTTT. Using reference TRBV7-9 and TRBJ2-3 for the parts outside the CDR3, the full variable domain is DTGVSQNPRHKITKRGQNVTFRCDPISEHNRLYWYRQTLGQGPEFLTYFQNEAQLEKSRLLSDRFSAERPKGSFSTLEIQRTEQGDSAMYLCASGRGSPVTDTQYFGPGTRLTVL.

This clonotype came up many times. The V and J genes are TRBV6-1 and TRBJ2-1, with a possible D match to TRBD1 (6 bases). Trimming cost V 6 bases and J 10 bases, with 13 bases left between them. This CDR3 has 12 amino acids. Germline CDR1 is MNHNS and CDR2 is SASEGT. The CDR3 region is CASSRGGREQFF. In nucleotides, the CDR3 is TGTGCCAGCAGCAGAGGGGGACGAGAGCAGTTCTTC.

The table lists this clonotype with many counts. The chain carries TRBV12-3 or TRBV12-4 and TRBJ1-1; 7 nucleotides match TRBD1. Trimming cost V 4 bases and J 0 bases; bases outside gene matches: 11. The CDR3 runs to 17 residues. DNA for the CDR3: TGTGCCAGCAGTTCCGACAGGGCTGACCTTATGAACACTGAAGCTTTCTTT. It yields the protein CASSSDRADLMNTEAFF.

This chain links TRBV18 with TRBJ1-2, with D possibly TRBD1 on 6 matching bases. The CDR3 totals 17 residues. Germline V lookup: CDR1 KGHSH, CDR2 LQKENI. V lost 3 bases and J 2 bases, leaving 19 bases between the germline ends. CDR3: CASSPQQGIDRNYGYTF. CDR3 sequence (DNA): TGTGCCAGCTCACCCCAACAAGGTATCGACAGGAACTATGGCTACACCTTC. Full variable domain (outside the CDR3, taken from reference TRBV18 and TRBJ1-2): NAGVMQNPRHLVRRRGQEARLRCSPMKGHSHVYWYRQLPEEGLKFMVYLQKENIIDESGMPKERFSAEFPKEGPSILRIQQVVRGDSAAYFCASSPQQGIDRNYGYTFGSGTRLTVV.

As to this clonotype: This clone may be a read error of a much larger clone one base away. The chain is built from TRBV2 and TRBJ2-7; 7 bases map to TRBD1. The end of the DNA aligns better with TRBJ2-1, so the J call may be wrong. The CDR3 is 14 residues long. Germline V gene data show CDR1 as SNHLY and CDR2 as FYNNEI. This CDR3 reads CASDRDKGSYEQFF. CDR3 sequence (DNA): TGTGCCAGTGACAGGGATAAAGGCTCCTACGAGCAGTTCTTC.

This clonotype has a handful of counts. This chain uses TRBV29-1 with TRBJ2-3; TRBD2 matches 8 bases. CDR3 length: 14 residues. Looked up from germline, CDR1 is SQVTM and CDR2 is ANQGSEA. J gave up 4 bases and V 6 bases, and 9 bases lay outside the gene matches. DNA of the CDR3: TGCAGCGTCCCCTCCCAGCGGGAGCCAGATACGCAGTATTTT. This gives the protein CSVPSQREPDTQYF.

This clonotype was counted ten times or more. Written as DNA, the CDR3 is TGTGCCAGTACCCCTAATGGACAAACCGGGGAGCTGTTTTTT. It specifies CASTPNGQTGELFF. The V gene is TRBV19, the J gene TRBJ2-2; D perhaps matches TRBD1 (5 bases). The germline V and J ends were trimmed by 7 bases and 5 bases, with 14 bases remaining between them. CDR3 length equals 14 residues. CDR1 is LNHDA, CDR2 SQIVND, per germline (reference sequence).

V and J are TRBV10-3 and TRBJ2-3; D remains unclear. Trimming cost V 2 bases and J 0 bases, with 12 bases left between them. Germline assignment: CDR1 ENHRY and CDR2 SYGVKD. This CDR3 spans 16 amino acids. The CDR3 reads CAISETIKSSTDTQYF. The CDR3 region has the DNA TGTGCCATCAGTGAGACGATTAAGTCTAGCACAGATACGCAGTATTTT.

This clonotype showed up many times. The chain joins TRBV6-5 to TRBJ1-1; 7 bases fit TRBD1. With V trimmed by 5 bases and J by 1 base, 7 bases remained unmatched. Germline lookup yields CDR1 MNHEY and CDR2 SVGAGI. The CDR3 is made up of 15 amino acids. CDR3 loop: CASSPPDRANTEAFF. The CDR3 DNA is TGTGCCAGCAGTCCCCCCGACAGGGCGAACACTGAAGCTTTCTTT.

With respect to this clonotype: Possible read error: a much larger clone is one base away. The chain uses TRBV9 and TRBJ2-1; 7 bases agree with TRBD1. Per the germline V gene, CDR1 is SGDLS and CDR2 is YYNGEE. The CDR3 loop spans 16 amino acids. In DNA form, the CDR3 reads TGTGCCGGCAGCGCCATCTTAGGGGGCCCCTACAATGAGCAGTTCTTC. It encodes CAGSAILGGPYNEQFF.

This chain uses TRBV14 with TRBJ1-2, with a tentative D call TRBD1 (5 bases). Trimming cost V 1 base and J 7 bases, with 13 bases left between them. Germline loops: CDR1 SGHDN, CDR2 FVKESK. The CDR3 is 14 amino acids. The CDR3 bases are TGTGCCAGCAGCCAAGTAGCAGGGCAGGGTGGCTACACCTTC. Its translation is CASSQVAGQGGYTF. Full variable domain (outside the CDR3, taken from reference TRBV14 and TRBJ1-2): EAGVTQFPSHSVIEKGQTVTLRCDPISGHDNLYWYRRVMGKEIKFLLHFVKESKQDESGMPNNRFLAERTGGTYSTLKVQPAELEDSGVYFCASSQVAGQGGYTFGSGTRLTVV.

Relative to its sample, this clonotype is medium-sized. The chain employs TRBV7-2 and TRBJ1-1; tentative D call: TRBD1 (6 bases). Between the trimmed V and J ends, which lost 5 bases and 0 bases, there was a span of 22 bases. Germline values: CDR1 SGHTA, CDR2 FQGNSA. The CDR3 contains 18 residues. The CDR3 here is CASSPWTVTYEMNTEAFF. The CDR3 DNA is TGTGCCAGCAGCCCGTGGACAGTGACCTATGAAATGAACACTGAAGCTTTCTTT.

This clonotype has a handful of counts. This sequence joins TRBV2 and TRBJ1-5; 7 bases are shared with TRBD1. The germline gives CDR1 SNHLY, CDR2 FYNNEI. The CDR3 sequence is 16 residues long. The V gene end was trimmed by 6 bases and the J gene end by 1 base; junction bases not matched to a gene: 9. The CDR3 DNA reads TGTGCCAGCAGGCGCAGACCGGGACAGAGCAATCAGCCCCAGCATTTT. Its translation is CASRRRPGQSNQPQHF. Together with reference TRBV2 and TRBJ1-5, the CDR3 gives the full variable domain: EPEVTQTPSHQVTQMGQEVILRCVPISNHLYFYWYRQILGQKVEFLVSFYNNEISEKSEIFDDQFSVERPDGSNFTLKIRSTKLEDSAMYFCASRRRPGQSNQPQHFGDGTRLSIL.

This clonotype was recorded many times. This chain joins TRBV7-2 and TRBJ1-1, with 8 bases fitting TRBD1. V lost 6 bases to trimming and J lost 4 bases; unmatched junction nucleotides: 7. CDR3 length equals 14 residues. The germline V gene encodes CDR1 SGHTA and CDR2 FQGNSA. CDR3 sequence: CASRRGRGPTEAFF. CDR3 DNA: TGTGCCAGCAGGCGTGGCAGGGGGCCCACTGAAGCTTTCTTT.

The V call is TRBV7-9, the J call TRBJ2-5, with 8 bases fitting TRBD1. CDR3 size: 15 residues. J lost 2 bases, V lost 6 bases, and 8 bases had no gene match. CDR1 is SEHNR and CDR2 is FQNEAQ in the germline V gene (reference sequence). The CDR3 DNA is TGTGCCAGCAGGGCACAGGGGGTGATTCAAGAGACCCAGTACTTC. As protein: CASRAQGVIQETQYF. The whole variable domain, remainder taken from reference TRBV7-9 and TRBJ2-5, is DTGVSQNPRHKITKRGQNVTFRCDPISEHNRLYWYRQTLGQGPEFLTYFQNEAQLEKSRLLSDRFSAERPKGSFSTLEIQRTEQGDSAMYLCASRAQGVIQETQYFGPGTRLLVL.

This clonotype was observed many times. The chain combines TRBV5-6 with TRBJ2-7, with D possibly TRBD2 on 5 matching bases. The CDR3 is 13 amino acids. V was clipped by 7 bases and J by 7 bases, with 18 bases between them. Germline V gives CDR1 SGHDT, CDR2 YYEEEE. CDR3 sequence (DNA): TGTGCCAGCTCTCTACGCCGGACTTCTGAGCAGTACTTC. It translates to CASSLRRTSEQYF.